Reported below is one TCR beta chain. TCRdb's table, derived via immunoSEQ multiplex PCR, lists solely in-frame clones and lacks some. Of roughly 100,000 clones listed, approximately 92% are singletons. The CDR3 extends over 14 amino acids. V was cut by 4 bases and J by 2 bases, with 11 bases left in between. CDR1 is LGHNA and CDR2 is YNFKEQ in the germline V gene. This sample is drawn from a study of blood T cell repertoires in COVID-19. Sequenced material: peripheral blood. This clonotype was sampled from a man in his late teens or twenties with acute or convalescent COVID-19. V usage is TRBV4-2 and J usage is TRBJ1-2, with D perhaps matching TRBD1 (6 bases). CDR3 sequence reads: CASSPPDSNYGYTF. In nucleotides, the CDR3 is TGTGCCAGCAGCCCCCCGGACAGCAACTATGGCTACACCTTC.